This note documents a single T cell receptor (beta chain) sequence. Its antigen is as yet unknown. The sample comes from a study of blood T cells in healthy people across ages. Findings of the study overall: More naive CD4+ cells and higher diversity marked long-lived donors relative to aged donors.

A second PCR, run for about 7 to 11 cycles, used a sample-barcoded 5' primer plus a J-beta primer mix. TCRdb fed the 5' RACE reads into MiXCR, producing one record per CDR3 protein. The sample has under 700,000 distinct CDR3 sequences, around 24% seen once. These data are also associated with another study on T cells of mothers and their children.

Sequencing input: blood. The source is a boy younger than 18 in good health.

CDR3 nucleotides: TGTGCCAGCAGCGTCTCCGGGACGTTGGAAGAGACCCAGTACTTC. This translates into CASSVSGTLEETQYF. The gene calls are TRBV9 and TRBJ2-5; D tentatively reads TRBD1 or TRBD2 (5 bases each). The V and J ends lost 2 bases and 3 bases respectively, with 14 bases between them. This CDR3 comprises 15 residues. CDR1 is SGDLS, CDR2 YYNGEE, per germline.